These 14 T cell receptor beta chains share one sample of origin, sequenced in a study of cytomegalovirus exposure and HLA in healthy donors. The primer mix had 60 Vbeta and 13 Jbeta primers. Profiled with immunoSEQ multiplex PCR; TCRdb holds only in-frame clones, not every one. The sample includes around 70,000 clones, 75% to 85% seen only once; the top ten take around 7%. The source material was PBMCs. The receptors derive from a human donor in good health.

This clone showed up just a few times. The chain links TRBV5-1 to TRBJ1-1, with 8 bases matching TRBD1. J lost 7 bases, V lost 3 bases, and 2 bases had no gene match. Per the germline V gene, CDR1 is SGHRS and CDR2 is YFSETQ. The CDR3 has 12 amino acids. DNA of the CDR3: TGCGCCAGCAGCTCGGGGACAGGTGAAGCTTTCTTT. This sequence encodes CASSSGTGEAFF. Combining the CDR3 with reference TRBV5-1 and TRBJ1-1 gives the whole variable domain KAGVTQTPRYLIKTRGQQVTLSCSPISGHRSVSWYQQTPGQGLQFLFEYFSETQRNKGNFPGRFSGRQFSNSRSEMNVSTLELGDSALYLCASSSGTGEAFFGQGTRLTVV.

The chain employs TRBV2 and TRBJ2-7, with D perhaps TRBD1 (6 bases). The V gene's germline CDR1 is SNHLY and CDR2 FYNNEI. Deletions cut 11 bases from V and 1 base from J, with 21 bases between. The length of the CDR3 is 15 residues. The CDR3 spells CAGHSGHLNSYEQYF. CDR3 sequence (DNA): TGTGCCGGACACTCGGGACACCTGAATTCCTACGAGCAGTACTTC.

CDR3 bases: TGTGCCACCAGCAGAGATGGGGGGACTAGAATCGGGGAGCTGTTTTTT. Its translation: CATSRDGGTRIGELFF. The rearrangement joins TRBV15 to TRBJ2-2; 8 bases match TRBD2. Per germline, CDR1 LNHNV and CDR2 YYDKDF (reference sequence). This CDR3 is 16 amino acids long. After removal of 0 bases from V and 7 bases from J, the junction contained 7 bases not matched to a gene.

The chain has TRBV19 and TRBJ2-4; TRBD1 matches at 9 bases. Trimming removed 6 bases from V and 9 bases from J; junction bases left unmatched: 9. Germline V gives CDR1 LNHDA, CDR2 SQIVND (reference sequence). The CDR3 totals 14 residues. In DNA, the CDR3 is TGTGCCAGTAGCCGGACAGGGGCCGAGGGCATTCAGTACTTC. Protein sequence: CASSRTGAEGIQYF. Based on the CDR3 plus reference TRBV19 and TRBJ2-4, the full variable domain is DGGITQSPKYLFRKEGQNVTLSCEQNLNHDAMYWYRQDPGQGLRLIYYSQIVNDFQKGDIAEGYSVSREKKESFPLTVTSAQKNPTAFYLCASSRTGAEGIQYFGAGTRLSVL.

This clone came up a few times. V usage is TRBV4-3 and J usage is TRBJ2-6; 8 nucleotides align to TRBD1. This CDR3 comprises 17 residues. Germline trimming cut 4 bases from V and 0 bases from J; bases unmatched to any gene: 5. Germline CDR1 LGHNA, CDR2 YSLEER. The CDR3 sequence: CASSPDRELSGANVLTF. Written as DNA, the CDR3 is TGCGCCAGCAGCCCGGACAGGGAACTCTCTGGGGCCAACGTCCTGACTTTC.

A few counts support this clone. The chain couples TRBV5-4 to TRBJ1-2, with 8 nucleotides matching TRBD1. The CDR3 is 14 residues long. Per the germline V gene, CDR1 is SGHNT and CDR2 is YYREEE (reference sequence). The V segment lost 4 bases and the J segment 6 bases; nucleotides outside the gene matches: 8. The CDR3: CASSIGQGGNGYTF. CDR3 in DNA: TGTGCCAGCAGCATCGGACAGGGAGGGAATGGCTACACCTTC.

V usage is TRBV18 and J usage is TRBJ2-5; TRBD1 matches at 10 bases. With 3 bases clipped from V and 4 bases from J, the junction kept 5 bases outside the gene matches. The CDR3 has 15 residues. Germline CDR1 is KGHSH and CDR2 is LQKENI. CDR3 loop: CASSPTGTGVETQYF. CDR3 DNA sequence: TGTGCCAGCTCACCCACCGGGACAGGGGTAGAGACCCAGTACTTC.

In its sample, this clone was seen once. This chain connects TRBV5-1 to TRBJ2-1, with 13 bases lining up with TRBD2. Germline trimming cut 0 bases from V and 7 bases from J; bases unmatched to any gene: 4. Germline CDR1 SGHRS, CDR2 YFSETQ. This CDR3 has 16 amino acids. The CDR3 sequence is CASSLGTSGGLNEQFF. In DNA form, the CDR3 reads TGCGCCAGCAGCTTGGGGACTAGCGGGGGATTGAATGAGCAGTTCTTC.

This clone was seen once. The chain combines TRBV2 with TRBJ2-7; maybe TRBD2 (6 bases). CDR1 is SNHLY, CDR2 FYNNEI, per germline. V shed 2 bases and J shed 9 bases, with 11 bases lying between them. The CDR3 consists of 12 residues. This CDR3 reads CASSEKGEVQYF. The CDR3 DNA reads as TGTGCCAGCAGTGAAAAAGGGGAGGTGCAGTACTTC.

The CDR3 DNA reads as TGTGCCAGCAGCCGGGACAGGGCTCAGGGGGGCTACACCTTC. It translates to CASSRDRAQGGYTF. The gene calls are TRBV7-2 and TRBJ1-2; 9 positions match TRBD1. The CDR3 extends over 14 amino acids. Germline V gene data show CDR1 as SGHTA and CDR2 as FQGNSA. J was trimmed by 8 bases and V by 5 bases; bases with no gene match: 9.

CDR3 region: CASSLGGGQQETQYF. The DNA for the CDR3 is TGTGCCAGCAGCTTGGGCGGGGGGCAACAAGAGACCCAGTACTTC. The chain couples TRBV5-4 to TRBJ2-5; 8 nucleotides match TRBD2. Germline CDR1 is SGHNT and CDR2 is YYREEE (reference sequence). CDR3 length: 15 amino acids. V trimming: 0 bases; J trimming: 2 bases; junction bases outside the gene matches: 3. Combining the CDR3 with reference TRBV5-4 and TRBJ2-5 gives the whole variable domain ETGVTQSPTHLIKTRGQQVTLRCSSQSGHNTVSWYQQALGQGPQFIFQYYREEENGRGNFPPRFSGLQFPNYSSELNVNALELDDSALYLCASSLGGGQQETQYFGPGTRLLVL.

This clone has a single count. The J gene is TRBJ2-2, the V gene TRBV7-6, with D hard to call. Trimming shortened V by 0 bases and J by 3 bases, and 5 bases separated the two germline ends. The germline V gene has CDR1 SGHVS and CDR2 FNYEAQ. The CDR3 consists of 14 residues. CDR3 in amino acids: CASSLALDTGELFF. The CDR3 nucleotides read TGTGCCAGCAGCTTAGCTCTAGACACCGGGGAGCTGTTTTTT.

This clone was detected only a few times. The same CDR3 arises from other DNA sequences in this sample as well. The V call is TRBV5-1, the J call TRBJ2-2, with 8 positions matching TRBD2. V was clipped by 2 bases and J by 2 bases; unmatched bases: 2. The CDR3 length is 15 residues. The germline gives CDR1 SGHRS, CDR2 YFSETQ. The CDR3 DNA is TGCGCCAGCAGCTTAAGCGGGGGAAACACCGGGGAGCTGTTTTTT. Translated, it gives CASSLSGGNTGELFF.

This chain joins TRBV7-3 and TRBJ2-5; 8 bases line up with TRBD2. The ends lost 3 bases at V and 3 bases at J; junction bases unmatched: 6. The CDR3 has 15 amino acids. Germline V gives CDR1 SGHTA, CDR2 FQGTGA. CDR3: CASSLAGGTKETQYF. The CDR3 DNA reads TGTGCCAGCAGCTTGGCGGGGGGTACTAAAGAGACCCAGTACTTC.